This T cell receptor (beta chain) comes out of a study of early T cells in non-severe SARS-CoV-2 infection. On the study more broadly: Sequencing of unsorted whole blood was done on bulk RNA, leaving chains unpaired. Study-level points and caveats: Anti-spike CD8 responses were favored by VDJdb matching, which missed private and CD4 specificities.

In the library, individual cDNA molecules carried attached unique molecular identifiers. TCRdb recomputed calls from the 5' RACE reads with MiXCR, one row per CDR3 protein. This sample has approximately 75,000 distinct CDR3 sequences, with about 15% found just once. The CDR3 spans 16 residues. CDR1 is LNHDA and CDR2 is SQIVND in the germline V gene (reference sequence). With 2 bases clipped from V and 0 bases from J, the junction kept 1 base outside the gene matches. This clonotype was counted many times. Its target is unknown. The sequence was collected from an adult who was a healthcare worker with PCR-confirmed SARS-CoV-2 infection or an uninfected control (not recorded which). The chain employs TRBV19 and TRBJ2-1; 10 nucleotides align to TRBD2. The material was whole blood, obtained at baseline. The CDR3 nucleotides are TGTGCCAGTAGTATAACTAGCGGGGTCTCCTACAATGAGCAGTTCTTC. As protein: CASSITSGVSYNEQFF.